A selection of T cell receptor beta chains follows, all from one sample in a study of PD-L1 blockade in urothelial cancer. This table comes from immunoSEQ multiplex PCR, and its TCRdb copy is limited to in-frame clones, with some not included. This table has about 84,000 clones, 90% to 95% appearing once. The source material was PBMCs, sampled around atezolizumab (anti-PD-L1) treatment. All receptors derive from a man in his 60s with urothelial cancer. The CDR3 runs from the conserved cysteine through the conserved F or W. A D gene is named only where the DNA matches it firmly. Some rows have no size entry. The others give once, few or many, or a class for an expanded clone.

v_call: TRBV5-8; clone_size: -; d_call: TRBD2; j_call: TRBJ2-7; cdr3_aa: CASSLRLAGGISYEQYF; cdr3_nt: TGTGCCAGCAGCTTACGACTAGCGGGGGGGATATCCTACGAGCAGTACTTC
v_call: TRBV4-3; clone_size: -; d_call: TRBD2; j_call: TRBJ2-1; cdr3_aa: CASSQEGRTSGGTYNEQFF; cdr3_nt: TGCGCCAGCAGCCAAGAAGGTCGGACTAGCGGGGGGACCTACAATGAGCAGTTCTTC
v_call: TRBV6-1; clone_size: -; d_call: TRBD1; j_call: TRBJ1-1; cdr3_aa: CASSRDRGNTEAFF; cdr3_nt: TGTGCCAGCAGCCGAGACAGGGGGAACACTGAAGCTTTCTTT
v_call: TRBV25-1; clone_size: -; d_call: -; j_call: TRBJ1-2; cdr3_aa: CASSEKSEPYGYTF; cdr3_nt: TGTGCCAGCAGTGAGAAGTCAGAACCTTATGGCTACACCTTC
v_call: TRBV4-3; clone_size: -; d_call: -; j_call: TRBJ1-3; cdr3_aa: CASSQGVDGDSGNTIYF; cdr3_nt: TGCGCCAGCAGCCAAGGTGTAGACGGAGACTCTGGAAACACCATATATTTT
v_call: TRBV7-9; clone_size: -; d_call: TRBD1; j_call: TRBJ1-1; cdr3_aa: CASSLYRGRTEAFF; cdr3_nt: TGTGCCAGCAGCTTGTACAGGGGGCGGACTGAAGCTTTCTTT
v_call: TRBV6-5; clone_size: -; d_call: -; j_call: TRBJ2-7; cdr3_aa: CASAMQGGEQYF; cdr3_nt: TGTGCCAGCGCCATGCAGGGGGGCGAGCAGTACTTC
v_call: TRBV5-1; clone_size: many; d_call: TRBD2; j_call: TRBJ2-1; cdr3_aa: CASRTSGSSYNEQFF; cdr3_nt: TGCGCCAGCAGAACTAGCGGGAGCTCCTACAATGAGCAGTTCTTC
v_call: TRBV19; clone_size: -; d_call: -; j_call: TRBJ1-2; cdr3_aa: CASRTVQENYGYTF; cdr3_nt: TGTGCCAGTAGGACTGTACAGGAAAACTATGGCTACACCTTC
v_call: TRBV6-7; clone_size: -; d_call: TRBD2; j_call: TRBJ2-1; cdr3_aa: CASSYSKERGGRNEQFF; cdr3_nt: TGTGCCAGCAGTTACTCGAAAGAGCGGGGGGGCAGGAATGAGCAGTTCTTC
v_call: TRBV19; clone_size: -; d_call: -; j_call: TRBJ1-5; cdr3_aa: CASSIGSGGQPQHF; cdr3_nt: TGTGCCAGTAGTATAGGCTCCGGGGGGCAGCCCCAGCATTTT
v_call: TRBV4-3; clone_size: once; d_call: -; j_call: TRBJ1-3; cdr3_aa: CASSQEGSRGTIYF; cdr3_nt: TGCGCCAGCAGCCAAGAAGGTTCCCGGGGCACCATATATTTT
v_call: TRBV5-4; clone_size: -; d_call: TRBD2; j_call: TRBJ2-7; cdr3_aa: CASSRGLAGPYEQYF; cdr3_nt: TGTGCCAGCAGCCGGGGACTAGCGGGCCCCTACGAGCAGTACTTC
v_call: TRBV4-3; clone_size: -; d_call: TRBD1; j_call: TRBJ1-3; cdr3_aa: CASSQTGGTGNTIYF; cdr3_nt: TGCGCCAGCAGCCAAACAGGGGGCACTGGAAACACCATATATTTT
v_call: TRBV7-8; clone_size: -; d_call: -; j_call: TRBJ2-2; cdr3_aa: CASINGRATGELFF; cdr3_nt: TGTGCCAGCATAAACGGCAGGGCAACCGGGGAGCTGTTTTTT
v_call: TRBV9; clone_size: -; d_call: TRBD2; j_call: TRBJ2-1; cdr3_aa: CASSPRLAGGPVIEQFF; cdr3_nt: TGTGCCAGCAGCCCACGACTAGCGGGGGGGCCGGTGATCGAGCAGTTCTTC
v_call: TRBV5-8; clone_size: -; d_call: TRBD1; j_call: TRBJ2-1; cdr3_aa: CASSYRDRVLNEQFF; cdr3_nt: TGTGCCAGCAGCTACCGGGACAGGGTCCTCAATGAGCAGTTCTTC
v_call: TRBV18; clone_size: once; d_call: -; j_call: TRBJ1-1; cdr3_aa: CASSPATGNTEAFF; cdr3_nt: TGTGCCAGCTCACCTGCAACAGGGAATACTGAAGCTTTCTTT
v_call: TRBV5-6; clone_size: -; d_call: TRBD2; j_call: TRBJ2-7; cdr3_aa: CASSLVGTRVYEQYF; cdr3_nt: TGTGCCAGCAGCTTGGTGGGGACTAGAGTCTACGAGCAGTACTTC
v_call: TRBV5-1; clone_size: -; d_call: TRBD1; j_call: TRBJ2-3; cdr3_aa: CASSPEGADTQYF; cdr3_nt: TGCGCCAGCAGCCCCGAGGGGGCGGATACGCAGTATTTT
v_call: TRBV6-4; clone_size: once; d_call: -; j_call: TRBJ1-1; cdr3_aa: CASSPRTGANTEAFF; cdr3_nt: TGTGCCAGCAGTCCACGGACGGGAGCGAACACTGAAGCTTTCTTT
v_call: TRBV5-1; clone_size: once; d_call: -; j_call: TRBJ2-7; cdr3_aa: CASSFLTGGGDYEQYF; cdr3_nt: TGCGCCAGCAGCTTCCTAACAGGGGGAGGGGATTACGAGCAGTACTTC
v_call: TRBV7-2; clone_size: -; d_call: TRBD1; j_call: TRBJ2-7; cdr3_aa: CASSPTGTGAYEQYF; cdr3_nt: TGTGCCAGCAGTCCTACCGGGACAGGGGCCTACGAGCAGTACTTC
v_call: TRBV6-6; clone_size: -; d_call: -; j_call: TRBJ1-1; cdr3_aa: CASSYSGGTEAFF; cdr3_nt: TGTGCCAGCAGTTACTCGGGAGGTACTGAAGCTTTCTTT
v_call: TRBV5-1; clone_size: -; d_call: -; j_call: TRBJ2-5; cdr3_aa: CASRLQEETQYF; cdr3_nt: TGCGCCAGCAGACTCCAAGAAGAGACCCAGTACTTC
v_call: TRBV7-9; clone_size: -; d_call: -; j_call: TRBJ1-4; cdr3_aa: CATPLGGANEKLFF; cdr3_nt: TGTGCCACCCCCTTGGGAGGGGCGAATGAAAAACTGTTTTTT
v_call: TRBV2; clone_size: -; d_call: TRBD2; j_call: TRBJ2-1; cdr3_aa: CASTASGAGFF; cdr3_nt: TGTGCCAGCACGGCTAGCGGGGCGGGGTTCTTC
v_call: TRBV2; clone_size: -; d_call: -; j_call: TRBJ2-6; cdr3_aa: CASRSTASGANVLTF; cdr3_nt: TGTGCCAGCAGGTCGACAGCGTCTGGGGCCAACGTCCTGACTTTC
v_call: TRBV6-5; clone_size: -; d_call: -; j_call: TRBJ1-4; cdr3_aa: CASSSPGLVEKLFF; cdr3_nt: TGTGCCAGCAGTTCGCCAGGGCTGGTAGAAAAACTGTTTTTT
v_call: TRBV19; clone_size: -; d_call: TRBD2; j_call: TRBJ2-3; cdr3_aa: CASSIGLAGVTDTQYF; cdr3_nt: TGTGCCAGTAGTATCGGACTAGCGGGGGTCACAGATACGCAGTATTTT
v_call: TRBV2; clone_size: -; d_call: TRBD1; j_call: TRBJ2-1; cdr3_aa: CASRGRQGGGEQFF; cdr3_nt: TGTGCCAGCAGGGGCAGACAGGGTGGCGGTGAGCAGTTCTTC
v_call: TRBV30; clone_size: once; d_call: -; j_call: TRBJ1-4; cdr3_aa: CAWSVRGANEKLFF; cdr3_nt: TGTGCCTGGAGTGTACGGGGGGCTAATGAAAAACTGTTTTTT
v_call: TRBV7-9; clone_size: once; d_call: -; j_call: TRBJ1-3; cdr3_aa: CASSSPGREIGNTIYF; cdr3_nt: TGTGCCAGCAGCTCCCCCGGTCGGGAAATCGGAAACACCATATATTTT
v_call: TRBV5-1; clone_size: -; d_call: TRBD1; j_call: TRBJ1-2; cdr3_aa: CASSFPDRNYGYTF; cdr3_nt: TGCGCCAGCAGCTTCCCGGACAGGAACTATGGCTACACCTTC
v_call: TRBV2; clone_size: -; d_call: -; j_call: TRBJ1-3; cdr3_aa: CASSGDRMGSGNTIYF; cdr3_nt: TGTGCCAGCAGTGGTGACAGGATGGGGTCTGGAAACACCATATATTTT
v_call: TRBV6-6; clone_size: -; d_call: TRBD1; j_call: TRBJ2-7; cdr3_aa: CASSDPGTGHGEQYF; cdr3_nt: TGTGCCAGCAGTGACCCCGGGACAGGGCATGGCGAGCAGTACTTC
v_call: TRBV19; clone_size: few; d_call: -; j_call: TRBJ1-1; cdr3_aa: CASAGFRGAFF; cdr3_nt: TGTGCCAGCGCGGGGTTCAGAGGAGCTTTCTTT
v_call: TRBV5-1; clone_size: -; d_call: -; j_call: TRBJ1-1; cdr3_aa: CASSFGTPNEAFF; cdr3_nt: TGCGCCAGCAGCTTTGGGACACCCAACGAAGCTTTCTTT
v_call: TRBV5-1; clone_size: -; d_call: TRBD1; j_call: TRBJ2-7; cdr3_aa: CASSLTGTGDYEQYF; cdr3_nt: TGCGCCAGCAGCTTAACCGGGACAGGGGACTACGAGCAGTACTTC
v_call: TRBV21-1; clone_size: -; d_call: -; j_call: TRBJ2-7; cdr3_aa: CASSTWGHSNEQYF; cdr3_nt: TGTGCCAGCAGCACTTGGGGACACTCCAACGAGCAGTACTTC
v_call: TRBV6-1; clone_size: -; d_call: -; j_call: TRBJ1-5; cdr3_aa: CASSLQGTGNQPQHF; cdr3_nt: TGTGCCAGCAGCTTACAGGGTACGGGCAATCAGCCCCAGCATTTT
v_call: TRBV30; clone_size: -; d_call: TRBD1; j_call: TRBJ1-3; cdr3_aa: CAWSGETGLAGNTIYF; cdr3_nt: TGTGCCTGGAGTGGTGAGACAGGGTTGGCAGGAAACACCATATATTTT
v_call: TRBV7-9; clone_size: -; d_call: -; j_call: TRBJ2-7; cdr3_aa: CASQSRQGGSYEQYF; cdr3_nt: TGTGCCAGTCAGTCTCGTCAGGGGGGCTCCTACGAGCAGTACTTC
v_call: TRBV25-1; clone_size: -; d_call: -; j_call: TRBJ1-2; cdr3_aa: CASSVPGAYGYTF; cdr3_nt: TGTGCCAGCAGTGTACCAGGGGCCTATGGCTACACCTTC
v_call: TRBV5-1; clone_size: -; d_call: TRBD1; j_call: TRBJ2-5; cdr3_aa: CASSWDRTETQYF; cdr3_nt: TGCGCCAGCAGCTGGGACAGGACAGAGACCCAGTACTTC
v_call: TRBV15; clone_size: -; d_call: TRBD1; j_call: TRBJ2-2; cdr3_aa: CATSRDPRQGTGELFF; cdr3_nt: TGTGCCACCAGCAGAGACCCAAGACAGGGGACCGGGGAGCTGTTTTTT
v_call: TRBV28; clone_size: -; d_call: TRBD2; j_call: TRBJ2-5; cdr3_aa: CASSSQVGTSGIKYF; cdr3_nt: TGTGCCAGCAGTTCCCAAGTTGGGACTAGCGGGATTAAGTACTTC
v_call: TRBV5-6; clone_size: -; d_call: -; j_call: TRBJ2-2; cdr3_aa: CASSSQLLAGPPNTGELFF; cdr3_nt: TGTGCCAGCAGCTCCCAGCTTCTAGCTGGGCCGCCAAACACCGGGGAGCTGTTTTTT
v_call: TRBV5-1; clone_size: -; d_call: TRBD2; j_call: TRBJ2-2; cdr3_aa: CASRLLAVNTGELFF; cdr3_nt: TGCGCCAGCAGGTTACTAGCGGTGAACACCGGGGAGCTGTTTTTT